This passage covers 25 T cell receptor beta chains from one sample sequenced in a study of OX40 agonist ivuxolimab in advanced cancers. The protocol was immunoSEQ multiplex PCR, while the TCRdb copy is restricted to in-frame clones and leaves out a portion. Among some 85,000 clones listed, around nine tenths were seen once. Source: CD4+ or CD8+ T cells sorted from blood, taken in a trial of the OX40 agonist ivuxolimab. These receptors were obtained from an adult with an advanced solid tumor such as melanoma, head and neck, liver or kidney cancer.

This rearrangement joins TRBV19 to TRBJ1-4; a possible D gene is TRBD1 (6 bases). V was pared by 10 bases and J by 3 bases, with 33 bases between. Germline V gene data show CDR1 as LNHDA and CDR2 as SQIVND (reference sequence). The CDR3 loop spans 20 amino acids. The CDR3 DNA reads TGTGCCAACCGTGGCCATCTGGTGGAGTTGGGCAGGGGCTCTAATGAAAAACTGTTTTTT. This gives the protein CANRGHLVELGRGSNEKLFF.

The V and J genes are TRBV5-1 and TRBJ1-3; D is unresolved. CDR3 length: 14 residues. Trimming took 1 base from V and 1 from J, leaving 6 bases between them. The germline CDR1 and CDR2 sequences are SGHRS and YFSETQ. Written as DNA, the CDR3 is TGCGCCAGCAGCTTGCAAGGATCTGGAAACACCATATATTTT. It codes for CASSLQGSGNTIYF.

The chain is built from TRBV28 and TRBJ2-7; D perhaps matches TRBD2 (5 bases). Trimming took off 6 bases at V and 2 bases at J, with 17 bases between the two ends. This CDR3 has 15 residues. Germline lookup yields CDR1 MDHEN and CDR2 SYDVKM. This chain's CDR3 is CASRDLGIQAYEQYF. The CDR3 nucleotides are TGTGCCAGCAGAGACCTCGGGATTCAGGCCTACGAGCAGTACTTC. Based on the CDR3 plus reference TRBV28 and TRBJ2-7, the full variable domain is DVKVTQSSRYLVKRTGEKVFLECVQDMDHENMFWYRQDPGLGLRLIYFSYDVKMKEKGDIPEGYSVSREKKERFSLILESASTNQTSMYLCASRDLGIQAYEQYFGPGTRLTVT.

V usage is TRBV18 and J usage is TRBJ2-7, with D perhaps TRBD1 (6 bases). V was cut by 3 bases and J by 4 bases, with 16 bases left in between. Germline values: CDR1 KGHSH, CDR2 LQKENI. The CDR3 covers 15 residues. The CDR3: CASSPRQDPVYEQYF. In DNA form, the CDR3 reads TGTGCCAGCTCACCGAGACAGGACCCCGTATACGAGCAGTACTTC.

The J gene is TRBJ1-2, the V gene TRBV29-1; a possible D gene is TRBD1 (6 bases). CDR3 length: 14 residues. Germline loops: CDR1 SQVTM, CDR2 ANQGSEA. Between the trimmed V and J ends, which lost 1 base and 2 bases, there was a span of 11 bases. CDR3 sequence reads: CSVEASDRNYGYTF. The CDR3 DNA follows: TGCAGCGTTGAAGCCTCCGACAGGAACTATGGCTACACCTTC.

This sequence joins TRBV27 and TRBJ2-3, with D uncertain. The CDR3 spans 13 residues. Germline V gene data show CDR1 as MNHEY and CDR2 as SMNVEV (reference sequence). Trimming left V 6 bases short and J 6 bases short, with 13 bases between. The CDR3: CASSISPGDTQYF. CDR3 coding DNA: TGTGCCAGCAGCATTAGTCCCGGGGATACGCAGTATTTT.

The CDR3 DNA follows: TGTGCCATCAGTGAGGGGGGTAGCGGGAGCAGGACAGATACGCAGTATTTT. Its protein is CAISEGGSGSRTDTQYF. The V gene is TRBV10-3, the J gene TRBJ2-3, with 9 bases matching TRBD2. V shed 2 bases and J 3 bases; nucleotides not matched to a gene: 9. This CDR3 is 17 amino acids long. Germline-derived CDR1 and CDR2 are ENHRY and SYGVKD.

CDR3 in DNA: TGTGCCAGCAGCTCCAGGCACTACGAGCAGTACTTC. It codes for CASSSRHYEQYF. The rearrangement joins TRBV11-3 to TRBJ2-7; D is unclear. Trimming cost V 4 bases and J 3 bases, with 7 bases left between them. The CDR3 consists of 12 residues. Germline CDR1 reads SGHNT; CDR2 reads YENEEA.

This clone appeared a few times. The rearrangement uses TRBV4-1 and TRBJ2-1; no definite D call. Germline V gene data show CDR1 as MGHRA and CDR2 as YSYEKL. The CDR3 extends over 15 amino acids. Trimming removed 4 bases at V and 6 bases at J, with 16 bases between. CDR3 in DNA: TGCGCCAGCAGCCCTGACCTGTCCAGGACCAATGAGCAGTTCTTC. Protein: CASSPDLSRTNEQFF.

This chain connects TRBV2 to TRBJ1-5; no definite D call. This CDR3 has 14 residues. V shed 6 bases and J shed 9 bases, with 18 bases lying between them. The germline gives CDR1 SNHLY, CDR2 FYNNEI. The CDR3 spells CASSPTGGPGPQHF. CDR3 bases: TGTGCCAGCAGCCCTACGGGTGGACCTGGGCCCCAGCATTTT.

Only a few counts were recorded for this clone. The J gene is TRBJ2-7, the V gene TRBV21-1; the DNA was not compared with TRBD1, the D call given in the table. TRBV21-1 constitutes a pseudogene. This CDR3 has 15 amino acids. The CDR3: CASIPLGTTPNEQYF. The CDR3 nucleotides read TGTGCCAGCATCCCCTTGGGGACAACTCCTAACGAGCAGTACTTC.

The chain employs TRBV11-2 and TRBJ2-1; 9 bases align to TRBD2. CDR1 is SGHAT, CDR2 FQNNGV, per germline. This CDR3 contains 16 residues. Losses at the gene ends were 1 base for V and 6 bases for J; bases not matched to a gene: 7. The CDR3 is CASSLAGREGRNEQFF. CDR3 DNA sequence: TGTGCCAGCAGCTTAGCGGGGCGGGAGGGCCGCAATGAGCAGTTCTTC.

The genes are TRBV6-4 and TRBJ2-2, with D tentatively TRBD1 (7 bases). The CDR3 is made up of 14 amino acids. The V gene's germline CDR1 is MRHNA and CDR2 SNTAGT. Trimming stripped 6 bases from V and 6 bases from J, with 14 bases between. The CDR3 reads CASRPQGEAGELFF. DNA for the CDR3: TGTGCCAGCAGACCTCAGGGGGAGGCCGGGGAGCTGTTTTTT.

This chain connects TRBV10-3 to TRBJ2-1; no reliable D call. Germline V gene data show CDR1 as ENHRY and CDR2 as SYGVKD. V gave up 7 bases and J gave up 4 bases, with 14 bases separating them. The CDR3 sequence is 14 residues long. Here the CDR3 DNA reads TGTGCCATCATTCGGAGCGACCCTTACAATGAGCAGTTCTTC. Translation gives CAIIRSDPYNEQFF.

About this clone itself: At one end the junction does not follow the germline gene, possibly because of a read error. The J gene is TRBJ2-6, the V gene TRBV7-7; D is unresolved. CDR1 SSHAT and CDR2 FNYEAQ come from the germline V gene (reference sequence). The CDR3 is 18 amino acids. As DNA, the CDR3 is TGTGCCAGCAGCTTTAACATTAGTGCCACAAAGTCGGGCCAACGTCCTGACTTC. This translates into CASSFNISATKSGQRPDF.

This chain connects TRBV4-1 to TRBJ2-5, with 14 bases fitting TRBD2. The V segment lost 0 bases and the J segment 5 bases; nucleotides outside the gene matches: 2. This CDR3 is built from 16 residues. Germline CDR1 is MGHRA and CDR2 is YSYEKL. The CDR3 loop reads CASSQEGLAGVETQYF. The CDR3 bases are TGCGCCAGCAGCCAAGAGGGACTAGCGGGAGTGGAGACCCAGTACTTC.

This clone was detected only once. This chain's CDR3 is CASSTSGGAETQYF. The CDR3, as DNA: TGTGCCAGTAGTACCTCAGGGGGCGCTGAGACCCAGTACTTC. The chain links TRBV19 to TRBJ2-5, with 8 bases matching TRBD1. The germline V gene encodes CDR1 LNHDA and CDR2 SQIVND (reference sequence). V lost 4 bases, J lost 5 bases, and 6 bases stayed unmatched. This CDR3 is 14 amino acids long.

This clone showed up just once. This chain joins TRBV15 and TRBJ1-4; 8 bases agree with TRBD1. The CDR3 runs to 18 residues. The J segment lost 3 bases and the V segment lost 3 bases, leaving 12 bases of the junction unmatched. Germline CDR1 LNHNV, CDR2 YYDKDF (reference sequence). DNA of the CDR3: TGTGCCACCAGCAGGGGTAGTCCCAGGGGGCGATCTAATGAAAAACTGTTTTTT. It yields the protein CATSRGSPRGRSNEKLFF.

V is TRBV11-2 and J is TRBJ1-1; D unclear. Between the trimmed V and J ends, which lost 5 bases and 1 base, there was a span of 14 bases. Germline CDR1 reads SGHAT; CDR2 reads FQNNGV. This CDR3 has 15 residues. CDR3 residues: CASSRGDTQNTEAFF. For the CDR3, the DNA is TGTGCCAGCAGCCGCGGAGACACCCAGAACACTGAAGCTTTCTTT.

V is TRBV28 and J is TRBJ1-6; 8 bases agree with TRBD1. V dropped 5 bases and J dropped 10; count of bases not matched to a gene: 7. Germline V gene lookup returns CDR1 MDHEN and CDR2 SYDVKM. There are 14 residues in the CDR3. The chain's CDR3 is CASSRTGSASPLHF. In nucleotides, the CDR3 is TGTGCCAGCAGTCGGACAGGGTCGGCGTCACCCCTCCACTTT.

The V gene is TRBV7-2, the J gene TRBJ2-7, with 12 bases lining up with TRBD2. Germline CDR1 SGHTA, CDR2 FQGNSA. J gave up 7 bases and V 6 bases, and 7 bases lay outside the gene matches. This CDR3 has 14 amino acids. CDR3 sequence (DNA): TGTGCCAGCAGTACTAGCGGGAGGCCCCTGGAGCAGTACTTC. As protein: CASSTSGRPLEQYF.

In this sample, this clone turned up a few times. The chain combines TRBV5-1 with TRBJ2-2; D gene uncertain. Per germline, CDR1 SGHRS and CDR2 YFSETQ. V dropped 4 bases and J dropped 2 bases, with 9 bases sitting between them. The CDR3 is made up of 14 amino acids. DNA of the CDR3: TGCGCCAGCAGCCACGGACCAAACACCGGGGAGCTGTTTTTT. Protein sequence: CASSHGPNTGELFF. The full variable domain, with the rest looked up from reference TRBV5-1 and TRBJ2-2, is KAGVTQTPRYLIKTRGQQVTLSCSPISGHRSVSWYQQTPGQGLQFLFEYFSETQRNKGNFPGRFSGRQFSNSRSEMNVSTLELGDSALYLCASSHGPNTGELFFGEGSRLTVL.

This clone came up a few times. The rearrangement uses TRBV11-3 and TRBJ2-1, with TRBD1 matching 8 bases. J lost 4 bases, V lost 0 bases, and 2 bases had no gene match. This CDR3 comprises 15 residues. Germline V gene data show CDR1 as SGHNT and CDR2 as YENEEA. The CDR3: CASSLEGQEYNEQFF. CDR3 nucleotides: TGTGCCAGCAGCTTAGAGGGACAGGAATACAATGAGCAGTTCTTC.

The rearrangement links TRBV28 to TRBJ2-7, with D perhaps assigned TRBD1 or TRBD2 (5 bases each). The CDR3 has 16 amino acids. Germline V gene data show CDR1 as MDHEN and CDR2 as SYDVKM. V was shortened by 7 bases and J by 2 bases, with 21 bases between the two germline ends. This chain's CDR3 is CASTVPAAGTTYEQYF. In DNA, the CDR3 is TGTGCCAGCACCGTTCCAGCAGCAGGGACCACCTACGAGCAGTACTTC.

This rearrangement joins TRBV2 to TRBJ1-2; 8 bases are shared with TRBD1. Germline V gene lookup returns CDR1 SNHLY and CDR2 FYNNEI. CDR3 length equals 12 residues. J was trimmed by 10 bases and V by 3 bases; bases with no gene match: 4. The CDR3 bases are TGTGCCAGCAGTGACGGGACAGGAGTCTACACCTTC. Translated, it gives CASSDGTGVYTF. The full variable domain, completed using reference TRBV2 and TRBJ1-2, is EPEVTQTPSHQVTQMGQEVILRCVPISNHLYFYWYRQILGQKVEFLVSFYNNEISEKSEIFDDQFSVERPDGSNFTLKIRSTKLEDSAMYFCASSDGTGVYTFGSGTRLTVV.